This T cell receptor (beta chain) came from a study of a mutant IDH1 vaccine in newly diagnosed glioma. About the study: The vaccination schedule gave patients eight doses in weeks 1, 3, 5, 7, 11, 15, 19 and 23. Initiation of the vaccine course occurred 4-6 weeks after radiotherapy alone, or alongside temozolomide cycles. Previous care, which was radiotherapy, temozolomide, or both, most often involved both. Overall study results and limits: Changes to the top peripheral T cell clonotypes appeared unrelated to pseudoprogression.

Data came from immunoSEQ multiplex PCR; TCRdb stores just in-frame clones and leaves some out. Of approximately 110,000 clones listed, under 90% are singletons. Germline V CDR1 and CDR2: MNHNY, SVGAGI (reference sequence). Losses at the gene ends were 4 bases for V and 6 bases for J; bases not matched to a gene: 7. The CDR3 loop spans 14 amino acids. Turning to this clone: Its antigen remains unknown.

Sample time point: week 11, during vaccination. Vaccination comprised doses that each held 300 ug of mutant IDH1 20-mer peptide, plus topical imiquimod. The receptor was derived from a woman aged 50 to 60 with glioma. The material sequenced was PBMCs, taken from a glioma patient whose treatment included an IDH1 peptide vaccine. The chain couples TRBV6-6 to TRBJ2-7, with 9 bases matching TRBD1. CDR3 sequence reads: CASSLLQGAGEQYF. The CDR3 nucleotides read TGTGCCAGCAGTTTGTTACAGGGGGCGGGCGAGCAGTACTTC.